This entry lists 15 T cell receptor beta chains sequenced from one sample in a study of cytomegalovirus exposure and HLA in healthy donors. The PCR made use of 60 Vbeta and 13 Jbeta primers. Assay: immunoSEQ multiplex PCR; the TCRdb copy retains only in-frame clones and omits some. The sample includes over 100,000 clones, more than 70% of them seen just once. Sequencing was done on a sample of PBMCs. All receptors derive from a man aged 45-65 years in good health and CMV-seropositive.

The chain uses TRBV11-3 and TRBJ2-1; 7 bases line up with TRBD1. This CDR3 region has 15 residues. V gave up 2 bases and J gave up 1 base; unmatched junction bases: 2. Germline V lookup: CDR1 SGHNT, CDR2 YENEEA. DNA for the CDR3: TGTGCCAGCAGCTTAATGGGACAGTCCTACAATGAGCAGTTCTTC. Translating gives CASSLMGQSYNEQFF. The full variable domain, in which reference TRBV11-3 and TRBJ2-1 provide the parts outside the CDR3, is EAGVVQSPRYKIIEKKQPVAFWCNPISGHNTLYWYLQNLGQGPELLIRYENEEAVDDSQLPKDRFSAERLKGVDSTLKIQPAELGDSAVYLCASSLMGQSYNEQFFGPGTRLTVL.

The chain joins TRBV5-1 to TRBJ1-1; TRBD1 matches 7 bases. V gave up 7 bases and J gave up 1 base; unmatched junction bases: 7. Germline CDR1 and CDR2: SGHRS and YFSETQ. This CDR3 spans 14 amino acids. The DNA for the CDR3 is TGCGCCAGCTCAAGGGACAGACAGAACACTGAAGCTTTCTTT. Amino acids: CASSRDRQNTEAFF.

This chain links TRBV9 with TRBJ1-4; D unclear. The germline gives CDR1 SGDLS, CDR2 YYNGEE. CDR3 length equals 12 residues. Deletions cut 3 bases from V and 5 bases from J, with 5 bases between. CDR3 nucleotides: TGTGCCAGCAGCGACGGGAATGAAAAACTGTTTTTT. It translates to CASSDGNEKLFF.

CDR3 bases: TGCGCCAGCAGCTCACTTCGACAGAACACCGGGGAGCTGTTTTTT. Residues: CASSSLRQNTGELFF. The J gene is TRBJ2-2, the V gene TRBV5-1; no firm D call. The CDR3 is 15 residues long. Germline V lookup: CDR1 SGHRS, CDR2 YFSETQ. V dropped 3 bases and J dropped 1 base, with 10 bases sitting between them.

This rearrangement joins TRBV27 to TRBJ1-1, with TRBD1 as a possible D gene (5 bases). The germline gives CDR1 MNHEY, CDR2 SMNVEV (reference sequence). V shed 4 bases and J shed 0 bases, with 9 bases lying between them. The CDR3 runs to 14 residues. In DNA, the CDR3 is TGTGCCAGCAGTTGGGGGGGACTGAACACTGAAGCTTTCTTT. This encodes CASSWGGLNTEAFF.

The chain is built from TRBV21-1 and TRBJ2-7; TRBD2 reflects the table's D call only, with no check against the DNA. TRBV21-1 is a known pseudogene. CDR3 length: 15 amino acids. This CDR3 reads CASSKVGGRGYEQYF. In nucleotides, the CDR3 is TGTGCCAGCAGCAAAGTCGGCGGGAGGGGGTACGAGCAGTACTTC.

In its sample, this clone was seen a few times. The chain employs TRBV5-5 and TRBJ1-1, with D unresolved. CDR1 and CDR2 from the germline V gene are SGHKS and YYEKEE (reference sequence). The CDR3 totals 13 residues. Deletions cut 0 bases from V and 3 bases from J, with 6 bases between. CDR3 DNA: TGTGCCAGCAGCTTGGACGGAGACACTGAAGCTTTCTTT. Amino acid sequence: CASSLDGDTEAFF.

This clone was seen a few times. This chain uses TRBV7-6 with TRBJ2-2; 7 bases map to TRBD1. The V gene's germline CDR1 is SGHVS and CDR2 FNYEAQ. This CDR3 spans 16 amino acids. J was trimmed by 0 bases and V by 3 bases; bases with no gene match: 4. CDR3 sequence: CASSFYGQANTGELFF. The CDR3 DNA reads TGTGCCAGCAGCTTCTACGGACAGGCGAACACCGGGGAGCTGTTTTTT.

The chain couples TRBV9 to TRBJ1-5; the D gene is possibly TRBD1 (6 bases). CDR1 is SGDLS, CDR2 YYNGEE, per germline. Trimming removed 4 bases from V and 0 bases from J, with 8 bases in between. CDR3 size: 14 residues. The CDR3, as DNA: TGTGCCAGCAGCCCGGGACATAGCAATCAGCCCCAGCATTTT. Residues: CASSPGHSNQPQHF.

This clone was counted a few times. The J gene is TRBJ1-1, the V gene TRBV6-5, with 9 bases identical to TRBD1. There are 12 residues in the CDR3. Looked up from germline, CDR1 is MNHEY and CDR2 is SVGAGI. V gave up 6 bases and J gave up 5 bases; unmatched junction bases: 1. CDR3 residues: CASRTGGTEAFF. The CDR3 DNA follows: TGTGCCAGCAGGACAGGGGGGACTGAAGCTTTCTTT.

This sequence joins TRBV7-2 and TRBJ2-1; 9 bases are a match to TRBD2. The V segment lost 2 bases and the J segment 5 bases; nucleotides outside the gene matches: 4. The CDR3 spans 15 residues. Germline V gene lookup returns CDR1 SGHTA and CDR2 FQGNSA. The CDR3 nucleotides are TGTGCCAGCAGCTTAAGGCGGGAGGGAGACAATGAGCAGTTCTTC. As protein: CASSLRREGDNEQFF.

The chain employs TRBV2 and TRBJ2-7; possibly TRBD2 for D (5 bases). This CDR3 contains 14 residues. V lost 4 bases and J 2 bases, leaving 12 bases between the germline ends. Germline CDR1 reads SNHLY; CDR2 reads FYNNEI. This chain's CDR3 is CASSVGVGAYEQYF. The CDR3 region has the DNA TGTGCCAGCAGTGTGGGAGTCGGTGCCTACGAGCAGTACTTC.

The J gene is TRBJ2-7, the V gene TRBV7-9; a possible D gene is TRBD1 (6 bases). Trimming took off 5 bases at V and 0 bases at J, with 17 bases between the two ends. The CDR3 length is 16 residues. CDR1 and CDR2 from the germline V gene are SEHNR and FQNEAQ (reference sequence). In DNA, the CDR3 is TGTGCCAGCAGCCCTCATGTACAGGGACCCTCCTACGAGCAGTACTTC. It translates to CASSPHVQGPSYEQYF.

The chain has TRBV7-9 and TRBJ1-2; D gene unclear. Germline V gene data show CDR1 as SEHNR and CDR2 as FQNEAQ (reference sequence). Between the trimmed V and J ends, which lost 2 bases and 4 bases, there was a span of 11 bases. CDR3 length: 14 amino acids. CDR3 loop: CASSLSTVFYGYTF. The DNA for the CDR3 is TGTGCCAGCAGCTTAAGTACGGTGTTCTATGGCTACACCTTC.

This clone was picked up a small number of times. The J gene is TRBJ2-3, the V gene TRBV15; D possibly corresponds to TRBD2 (6 bases). The CDR3 contains 13 residues. Looked up from germline, CDR1 is LNHNV and CDR2 is YYDKDF (reference sequence). With 2 bases removed from V and 6 bases from J, the gap between germline ends came to 9 bases. The CDR3 is CATSRTSSDTQYF. The DNA for the CDR3 is TGTGCCACCAGCAGAACTAGCTCGGATACGCAGTATTTT.